This T cell receptor (beta chain) was profiled in a study of monozygotic twins with inflammatory bowel disease. Turning to this clonotype: Its target is not known.

TCRdb processed the 5' RACE reads again and assigns one entry to each CDR3 protein, with no DNA. This sample's table reports 200,000 to 250,000 distinct CDR3 sequences. General study results and limits: Patient-specific immunosuppressive treatments may have made repertoires more variable.

Germline V gene data show CDR1 as SGHVS and CDR2 as FQNEAQ. The CDR3 is made up of 16 amino acids. The sequencing sample was made of blood. The clonotype was recovered from a human donor with ulcerative colitis or Crohn's disease, or a healthy co-twin of an affected twin (not recorded which). The rearrangement uses TRBV7-8 and TRBJ2-3; absent DNA, TCRdb's TRBD1 call cannot be checked. The CDR3 loop reads CASSLLRGASTDTQYF.